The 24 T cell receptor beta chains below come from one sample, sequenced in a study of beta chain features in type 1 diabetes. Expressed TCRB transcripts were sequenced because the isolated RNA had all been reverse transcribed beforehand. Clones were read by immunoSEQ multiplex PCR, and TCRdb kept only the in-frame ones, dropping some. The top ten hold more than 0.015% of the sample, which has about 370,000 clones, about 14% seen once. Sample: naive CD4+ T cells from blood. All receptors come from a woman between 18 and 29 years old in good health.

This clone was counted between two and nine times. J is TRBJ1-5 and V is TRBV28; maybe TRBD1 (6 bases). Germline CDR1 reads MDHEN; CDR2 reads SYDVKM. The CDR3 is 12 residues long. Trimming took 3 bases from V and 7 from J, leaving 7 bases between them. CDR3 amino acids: CASSLTGQPQHF. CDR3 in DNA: TGTGCCAGCAGTTTGACAGGACAGCCCCAGCATTTT.

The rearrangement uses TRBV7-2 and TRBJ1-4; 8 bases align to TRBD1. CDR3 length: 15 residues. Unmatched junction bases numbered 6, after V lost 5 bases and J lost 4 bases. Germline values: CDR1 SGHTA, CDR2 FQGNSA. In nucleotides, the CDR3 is TGTGCCAGCAGCCCTCAGGGGGCAAATAATGAAAAACTGTTTTTT. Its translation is CASSPQGANNEKLFF.

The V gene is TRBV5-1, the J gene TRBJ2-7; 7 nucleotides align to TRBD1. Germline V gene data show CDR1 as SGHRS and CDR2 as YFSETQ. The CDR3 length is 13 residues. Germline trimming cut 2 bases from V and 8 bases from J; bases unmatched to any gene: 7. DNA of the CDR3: TGCGCCAGCAGCTTCCCCGGGACAGAGCAGCAGTACTTC. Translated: CASSFPGTEQQYF. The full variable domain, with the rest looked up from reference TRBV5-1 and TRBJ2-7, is KAGVTQTPRYLIKTRGQQVTLSCSPISGHRSVSWYQQTPGQGLQFLFEYFSETQRNKGNFPGRFSGRQFSNSRSEMNVSTLELGDSALYLCASSFPGTEQQYFGPGTRLTVT.

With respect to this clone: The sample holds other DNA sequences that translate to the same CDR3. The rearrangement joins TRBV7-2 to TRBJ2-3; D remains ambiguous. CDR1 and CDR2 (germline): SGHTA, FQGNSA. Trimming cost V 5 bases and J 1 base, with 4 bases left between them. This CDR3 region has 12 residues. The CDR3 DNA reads TGTGCCAGCAGCCTCCGCACAGATACGCAGTATTTT. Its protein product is CASSLRTDTQYF.

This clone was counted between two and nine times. CDR3 sequence: CATSGDTKETQYF. In DNA form, the CDR3 reads TGTGCCACCTCAGGGGACACGAAAGAGACCCAGTACTTC. The chain recombines TRBV27 with TRBJ2-5, with D maybe TRBD1 (6 bases). There are 13 residues in the CDR3. V lost 10 bases to trimming and J lost 3 bases, with 15 bases between them. Looked up from germline, CDR1 is MNHEY and CDR2 is SMNVEV (reference sequence).

In nucleotides, the CDR3 is TGTGCCAGTAGTAGCGGGAGGGGAACCGGGGAGCTGTTTTTT. It codes for CASSSGRGTGELFF. This chain connects TRBV19 to TRBJ2-2; 9 bases map to TRBD2. The germline CDR1 and CDR2 sequences are LNHDA and SQIVND (reference sequence). This CDR3 spans 14 amino acids. The J segment lost 5 bases and the V segment lost 4 bases, leaving 2 bases of the junction unmatched.

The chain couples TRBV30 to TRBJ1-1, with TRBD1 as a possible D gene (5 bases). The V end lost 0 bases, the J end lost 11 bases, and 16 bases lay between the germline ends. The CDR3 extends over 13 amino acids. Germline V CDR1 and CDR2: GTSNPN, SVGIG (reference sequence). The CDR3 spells CAWSVRSIGGAFF. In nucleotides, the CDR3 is TGTGCCTGGAGTGTACGATCCATCGGGGGTGCTTTCTTT.

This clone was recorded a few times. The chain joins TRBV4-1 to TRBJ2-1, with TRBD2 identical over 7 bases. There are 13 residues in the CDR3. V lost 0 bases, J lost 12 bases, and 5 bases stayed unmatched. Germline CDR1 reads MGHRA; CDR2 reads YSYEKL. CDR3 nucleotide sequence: TGCGCCAGCAGCCAAGATACGGGACTACCGCAGTTCTTC. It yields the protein CASSQDTGLPQFF.

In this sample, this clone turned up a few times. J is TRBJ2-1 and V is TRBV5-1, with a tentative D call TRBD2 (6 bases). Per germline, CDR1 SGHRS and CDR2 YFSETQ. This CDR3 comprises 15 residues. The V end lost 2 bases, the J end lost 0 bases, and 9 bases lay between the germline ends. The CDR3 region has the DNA TGCGCCAGCAGCTTCGGGAGTATCTCCTACAATGAGCAGTTCTTC. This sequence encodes CASSFGSISYNEQFF. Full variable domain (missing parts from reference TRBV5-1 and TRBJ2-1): KAGVTQTPRYLIKTRGQQVTLSCSPISGHRSVSWYQQTPGQGLQFLFEYFSETQRNKGNFPGRFSGRQFSNSRSEMNVSTLELGDSALYLCASSFGSISYNEQFFGPGTRLTVL.

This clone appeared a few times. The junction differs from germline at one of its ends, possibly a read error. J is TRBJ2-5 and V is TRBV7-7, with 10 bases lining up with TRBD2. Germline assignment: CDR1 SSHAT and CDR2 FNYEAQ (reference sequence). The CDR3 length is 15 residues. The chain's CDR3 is CASSAGTSVQETQYF. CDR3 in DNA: TGTGCTAGCAGCGCCGGGACTAGCGTACAAGAGACCCAGTACTTC.

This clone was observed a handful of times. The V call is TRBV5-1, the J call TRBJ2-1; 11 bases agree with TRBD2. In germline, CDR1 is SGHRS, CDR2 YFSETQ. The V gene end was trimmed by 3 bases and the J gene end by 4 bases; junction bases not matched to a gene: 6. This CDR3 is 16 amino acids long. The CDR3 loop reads CASSWPGLADYNEQFF. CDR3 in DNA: TGCGCCAGCAGCTGGCCGGGACTAGCGGATTACAATGAGCAGTTCTTC.

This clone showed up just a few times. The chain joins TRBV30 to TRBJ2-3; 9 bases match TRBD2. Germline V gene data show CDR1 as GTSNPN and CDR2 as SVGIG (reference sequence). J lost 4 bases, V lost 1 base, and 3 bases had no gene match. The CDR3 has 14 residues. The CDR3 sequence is CAWSGGREADTQYF. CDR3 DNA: TGTGCCTGGAGTGGCGGGAGGGAGGCAGATACGCAGTATTTT.

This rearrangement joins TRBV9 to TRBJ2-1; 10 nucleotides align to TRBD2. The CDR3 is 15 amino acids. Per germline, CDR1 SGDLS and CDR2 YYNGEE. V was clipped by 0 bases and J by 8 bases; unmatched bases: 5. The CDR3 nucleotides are TGTGCCAGCAGCGTAGGCACTAGCGGGATCTATGAGCAGTTCTTC. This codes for CASSVGTSGIYEQFF. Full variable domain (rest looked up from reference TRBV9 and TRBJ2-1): DSGVTQTPKHLITATGQRVTLRCSPRSGDLSVYWYQQSLDQGLQFLIQYYNGEERAKGNILERFSAQQFPDLHSELNLSSLELGDSALYFCASSVGTSGIYEQFFGPGTRLTVL.

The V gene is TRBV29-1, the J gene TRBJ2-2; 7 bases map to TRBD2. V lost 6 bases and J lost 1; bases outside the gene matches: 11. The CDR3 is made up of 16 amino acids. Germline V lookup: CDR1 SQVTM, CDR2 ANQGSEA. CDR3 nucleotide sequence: TGCAGCGTGAGTGCGGGAGCAAGGGGGAACACCGGGGAGCTGTTTTTT. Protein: CSVSAGARGNTGELFF.

Here the CDR3 DNA reads TGTGCCATCAGCGACAGGGGGCGAAAGAATGAGACCCAGTACTTC. It codes for CAISDRGRKNETQYF. The V and J genes are TRBV10-3 and TRBJ2-5, with 10 positions matching TRBD1. The CDR3 has 15 amino acids. The junction had 9 bases not matched to a gene; V was cut back by 6 bases and J by 5 bases. Germline CDR1 reads ENHRY; CDR2 reads SYGVKD.

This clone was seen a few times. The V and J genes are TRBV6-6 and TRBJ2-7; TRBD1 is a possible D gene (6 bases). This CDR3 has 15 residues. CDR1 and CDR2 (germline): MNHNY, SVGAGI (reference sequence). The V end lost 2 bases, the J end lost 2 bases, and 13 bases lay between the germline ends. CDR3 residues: CASSYLGTPTYEQYF. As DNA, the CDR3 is TGTGCCAGCAGTTACCTCGGGACACCCACCTACGAGCAGTACTTC.

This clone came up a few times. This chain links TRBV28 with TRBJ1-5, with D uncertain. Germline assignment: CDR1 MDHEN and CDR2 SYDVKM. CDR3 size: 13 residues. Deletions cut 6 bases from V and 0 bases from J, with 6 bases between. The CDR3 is CASRENSNQPQHF. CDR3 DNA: TGTGCCAGCAGAGAGAATAGCAATCAGCCCCAGCATTTT.

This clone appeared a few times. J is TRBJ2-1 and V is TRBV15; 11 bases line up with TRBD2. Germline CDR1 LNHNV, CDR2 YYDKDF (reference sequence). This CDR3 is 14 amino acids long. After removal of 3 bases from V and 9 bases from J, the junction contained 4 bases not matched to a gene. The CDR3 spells CATSRGTSGPEQFF. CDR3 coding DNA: TGTGCCACCAGCAGGGGGACTAGCGGCCCTGAGCAGTTCTTC.

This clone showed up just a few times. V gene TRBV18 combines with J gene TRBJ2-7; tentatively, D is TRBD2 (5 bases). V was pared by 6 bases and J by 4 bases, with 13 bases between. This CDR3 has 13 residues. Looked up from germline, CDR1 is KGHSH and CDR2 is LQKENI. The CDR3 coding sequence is TGTGCCAGCTCCCAGGAAGGAGGATACGAGCAGTACTTC. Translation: CASSQEGGYEQYF.

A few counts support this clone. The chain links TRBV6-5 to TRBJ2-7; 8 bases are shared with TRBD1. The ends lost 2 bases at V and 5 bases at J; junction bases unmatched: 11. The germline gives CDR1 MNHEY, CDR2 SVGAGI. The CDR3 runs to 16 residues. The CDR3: CASSYDRGRPRDEQYF. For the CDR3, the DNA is TGTGCCAGCAGTTACGACAGGGGTAGGCCTAGGGACGAGCAGTACTTC.

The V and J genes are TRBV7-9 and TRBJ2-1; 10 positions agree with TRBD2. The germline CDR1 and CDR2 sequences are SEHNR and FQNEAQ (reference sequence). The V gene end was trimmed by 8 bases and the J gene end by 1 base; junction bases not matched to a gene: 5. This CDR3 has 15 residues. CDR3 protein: CASVLAGWSYNEQFF. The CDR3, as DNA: TGTGCCAGCGTACTAGCGGGATGGTCCTACAATGAGCAGTTCTTC.

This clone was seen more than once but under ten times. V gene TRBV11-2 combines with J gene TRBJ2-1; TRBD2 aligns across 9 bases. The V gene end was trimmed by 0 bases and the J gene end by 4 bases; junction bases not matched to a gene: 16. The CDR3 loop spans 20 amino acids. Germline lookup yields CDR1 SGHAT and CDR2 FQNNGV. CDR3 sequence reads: CASSLERRGTSLYLYNEQFF. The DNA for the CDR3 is TGTGCCAGCAGCTTAGAGCGTCGAGGGACTAGCCTATATCTTTACAATGAGCAGTTCTTC.

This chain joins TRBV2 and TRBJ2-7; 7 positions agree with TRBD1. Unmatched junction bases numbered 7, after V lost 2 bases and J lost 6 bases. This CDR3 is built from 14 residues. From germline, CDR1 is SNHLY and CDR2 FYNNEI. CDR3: CASSERQGPFEQYF. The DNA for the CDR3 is TGTGCCAGCAGTGAAAGACAGGGACCCTTCGAGCAGTACTTC.

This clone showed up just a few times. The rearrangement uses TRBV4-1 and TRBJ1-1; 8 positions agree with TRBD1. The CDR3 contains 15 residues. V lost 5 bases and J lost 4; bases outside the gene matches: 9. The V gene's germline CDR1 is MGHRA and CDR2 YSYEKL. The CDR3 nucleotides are TGCGCCAGCAGCATCGGACAGGGTCCCTCCACTGAAGCTTTCTTT. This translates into CASSIGQGPSTEAFF.